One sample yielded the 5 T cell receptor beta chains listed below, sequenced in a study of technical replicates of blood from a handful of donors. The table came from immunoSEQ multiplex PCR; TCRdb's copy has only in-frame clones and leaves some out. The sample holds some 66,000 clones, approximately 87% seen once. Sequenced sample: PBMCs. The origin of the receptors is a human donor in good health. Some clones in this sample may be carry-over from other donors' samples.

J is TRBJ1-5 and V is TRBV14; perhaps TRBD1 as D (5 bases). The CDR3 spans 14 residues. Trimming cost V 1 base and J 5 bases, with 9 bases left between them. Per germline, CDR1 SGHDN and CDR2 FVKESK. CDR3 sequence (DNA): TGTGCCAGCAGCCAAGGGGGCAACCATCAGCCCCAGCATTTT. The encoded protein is CASSQGGNHQPQHF.

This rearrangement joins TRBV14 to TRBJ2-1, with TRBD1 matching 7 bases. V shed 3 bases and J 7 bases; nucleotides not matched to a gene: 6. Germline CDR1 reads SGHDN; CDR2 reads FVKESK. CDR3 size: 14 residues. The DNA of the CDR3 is TGTGCCAGCAGCCAGACTAACAGGGGAAATGAGCAGTTCTTC. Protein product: CASSQTNRGNEQFF. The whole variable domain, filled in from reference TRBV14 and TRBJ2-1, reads EAGVTQFPSHSVIEKGQTVTLRCDPISGHDNLYWYRRVMGKEIKFLLHFVKESKQDESGMPNNRFLAERTGGTYSTLKVQPAELEDSGVYFCASSQTNRGNEQFFGPGTRLTVL.

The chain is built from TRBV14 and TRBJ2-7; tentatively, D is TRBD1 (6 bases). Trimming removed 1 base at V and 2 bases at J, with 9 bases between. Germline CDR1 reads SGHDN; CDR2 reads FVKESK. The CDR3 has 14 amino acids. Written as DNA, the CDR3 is TGTGCCAGCAGCCAAGTGCAGGGGCCCTACGAGCAGTACTTC. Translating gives CASSQVQGPYEQYF.

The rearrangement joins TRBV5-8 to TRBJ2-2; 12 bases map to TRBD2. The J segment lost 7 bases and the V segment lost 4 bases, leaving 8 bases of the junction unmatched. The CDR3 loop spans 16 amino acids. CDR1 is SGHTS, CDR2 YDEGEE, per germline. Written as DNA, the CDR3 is TGTGCCAGCAGCCACTCTAGCGGGAGGGCCCTCGGGGAGCTGTTTTTT. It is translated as CASSHSSGRALGELFF.

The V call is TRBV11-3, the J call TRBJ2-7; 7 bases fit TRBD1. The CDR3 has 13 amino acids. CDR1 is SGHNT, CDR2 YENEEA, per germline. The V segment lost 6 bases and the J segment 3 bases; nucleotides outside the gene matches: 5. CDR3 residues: CASSQQGNYEQYF. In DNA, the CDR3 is TGTGCCAGCAGTCAACAGGGGAACTACGAGCAGTACTTC.